Listed below are T cell receptor beta chains from one sample, sequenced in a study of response to subunit inactivated influenza vaccine. One entry per CDR3 protein, called by TCRdb with MiXCR from the RT-PCR reads. The sample lists 500,000 to 550,000 distinct CDR3 sequences; roughly 23% were seen once. The data were also submitted as part of a second study, on T cells expressing NK-cell markers.

The sample was CD4+ T cells sorted from PBMCs, taken roughly 13 days after vaccination. The receptors were gathered from a man aged 45-60 years who received an inactivated influenza vaccine. CDR3s leave out the opening cysteine and the closing phenylalanine or tryptophan. Not all rows give a size; the values are once, few, many and, for expanded clones, a class.

clone_size j_call v_call cdr3_aa
few TRBJ2-3 TRBV7-2 ASSLARAGDGGY
- TRBJ2-3 TRBV28 ASSLPGRASDTQY
- TRBJ2-7 TRBV20-1 SASSSGRGYEQY
- TRBJ2-5 TRBV20-1 SARDIGDRETQY
few TRBJ2-7 TRBV12-3/TRBV12-4 ASSLVQGLQY
- TRBJ2-7 TRBV5-1 ASSKEAGGLYEQY
few TRBJ1-3 TRBV27 ASSLGQGSTIY
few TRBJ2-2 TRBV29-1 SVLGGQGTNTGELF
- TRBJ2-1 TRBV19 ASSHYNEQF
- TRBJ2-2 TRBV6-2/TRBV6-3 ASAGTRGSGELF
- TRBJ1-4 TRBV7-9 ASSPAGASEKLF
few TRBJ2-5 TRBV6-1 ASMEWETQY
few TRBJ2-7 TRBV11-2 ASSLATGYYEQY
- TRBJ2-7 TRBV14 ASSQALITGRM
few TRBJ2-7 TRBV6-2/TRBV6-3 ASSYSTWDSGGPNPFYEQY
- TRBJ2-5 TRBV30 AWNREVKETQY
- TRBJ1-4 TRBV4-1 ASSQDALTNEKLF
- TRBJ1-1 TRBV30 AWSQVPKNTEAF
few TRBJ2-5 TRBV12-3/TRBV12-4 ASSLDRVGQETQY
- TRBJ2-7 TRBV5-6 ASSLATQGAWEQY
- TRBJ2-1 TRBV7-6 ASSLGAGAYYNEQF
many TRBJ2-7 TRBV20-1 SAQSTARGEQY